A single sample is the source of the 19 T cell receptor beta chains below, sequenced in a study of blood T cell repertoires in COVID-19. Generated by immunoSEQ multiplex PCR, the TCRdb table keeps only in-frame clones and is missing some. The sample includes approximately 77,000 clones, around 88% seen only once; the top ten take 6% to 7.5%. Sequences were obtained from peripheral blood. These receptors were obtained from an elderly woman with acute or convalescent COVID-19.

This clone was observed many times. V gene TRBV12-3 or TRBV12-4 combines with J gene TRBJ1-1; D remains ambiguous. V was cut by 3 bases and J by 0 bases, with 5 bases left in between. CDR3 length equals 13 residues. CDR3 in amino acids: CASSFSLNTEAFF. CDR3 nucleotide sequence: TGTGCCAGCAGTTTTAGCTTGAACACTGAAGCTTTCTTT.

This chain joins TRBV6-5 and TRBJ2-3, with 8 bases matching TRBD1. J was trimmed by 3 bases and V by 6 bases; bases with no gene match: 8. Germline CDR1 reads MNHEY; CDR2 reads SVGAGI. CDR3 length: 15 amino acids. CDR3 region: CASRGRTGSTDTQYF. CDR3 coding DNA: TGTGCCAGCAGGGGGAGGACAGGGTCAACAGATACGCAGTATTTT.

This clone was seen only once. The J gene is TRBJ2-3, the V gene TRBV7-8; D gene ambiguous. Trimming took 1 base from V and 0 from J, leaving 11 bases between them. This CDR3 region has 16 residues. Germline CDR1 reads SGHVS; CDR2 reads FQNEAQ. CDR3 amino acids: CASSLVWASSTDTQYF. Here the CDR3 DNA reads TGTGCCAGCAGCTTAGTATGGGCGTCTAGCACAGATACGCAGTATTTT.

The rearrangement joins TRBV7-3 to TRBJ2-1, with 7 bases aligning to TRBD2. Germline V gene lookup returns CDR1 SGHTA and CDR2 FQGTGA. The CDR3 loop spans 14 amino acids. Trimming took 2 bases from V and 4 from J; bases not matched to a gene: 2. Here the CDR3 DNA reads TGTGCCAGCAGCTTACTCGGGGGGTACAATGAGCAGTTCTTC. Translation gives CASSLLGGYNEQFF. Full variable domain (rest looked up from reference TRBV7-3 and TRBJ2-1): GAGVSQTPSNKVTEKGKYVELRCDPISGHTALYWYRQSLGQGPEFLIYFQGTGAADDSGLPNDRFFAVRPEGSVSTLKIQRTERGDSAVYLCASSLLGGYNEQFFGPGTRLTVL.

V and J are TRBV7-2 and TRBJ1-2; D might be TRBD1 (6 bases). The V end lost 4 bases, the J end lost 2 bases, and 14 bases lay between the germline ends. CDR1 is SGHTA, CDR2 FQGNSA, per germline. There are 15 residues in the CDR3. In nucleotides, the CDR3 is TGTGCCAGCAGCTCAGACTGGACAGCCAACTATGGCTACACCTTC. Amino acids: CASSSDWTANYGYTF.

The V gene is TRBV19, the J gene TRBJ2-2; 7 bases line up with TRBD2. Trimming cost V 1 base and J 5 bases; bases outside gene matches: 7. Germline V gene sequence: CDR1 LNHDA, CDR2 SQIVND (reference sequence). This CDR3 is 16 amino acids long. The CDR3: CASSIVRLAGTGELFF. For the CDR3, the DNA is TGTGCCAGTAGTATAGTTCGACTAGCCGGGACCGGGGAGCTGTTTTTT.

The chain carries TRBV13 and TRBJ1-2; 12 bases are shared with TRBD1. V was clipped by 3 bases and J by 4 bases; unmatched bases: 3. Germline V gene data show CDR1 as PRHDT and CDR2 as FYEKMQ (reference sequence). This CDR3 region has 15 residues. CDR3 amino acids: CASSLGQGAIYGYTF. The CDR3 DNA sequence: TGTGCCAGCAGCTTGGGACAGGGGGCGATCTATGGCTACACCTTC.

This sequence joins TRBV4-3 and TRBJ1-2, with D maybe TRBD1 (5 bases). Germline CDR1 is LGHNA and CDR2 is YSLEER. The CDR3 is made up of 13 amino acids. V was trimmed by 0 bases and J by 5 bases, leaving 7 bases between them. This CDR3 reads CASSQEGGYGYTF. CDR3 nucleotide sequence: TGCGCCAGCAGCCAAGAGGGGGGGTATGGCTACACCTTC.

The chain links TRBV2 to TRBJ1-2, with D uncertain. Germline CDR1 is SNHLY and CDR2 is FYNNEI. The ends were cut back, 8 bases at V and 2 bases at J, with 18 bases in the middle. The CDR3 spans 15 residues. For the CDR3, the DNA is TGTGCCAGCGACTTTAACCCTAGTCTAAACTATGGCTACACCTTC. Protein: CASDFNPSLNYGYTF.

J is TRBJ2-3 and V is TRBV4-1, with D possibly being TRBD1 (5 bases). CDR1 MGHRA and CDR2 YSYEKL come from the germline V gene. Trimming left V 4 bases short and J 6 bases short, with 11 bases between. The CDR3 is 13 amino acids. Here the CDR3 reads CASSPQGADTQYF. DNA of the CDR3: TGCGCCAGCAGCCCTCAAGGGGCGGATACGCAGTATTTT.

There are a few counts of this clone. V is TRBV6-5 and J is TRBJ1-6, with no clear D. This CDR3 region has 13 residues. V shed 5 bases and J shed 11 bases, with 13 bases lying between them. Per the germline V gene, CDR1 is MNHEY and CDR2 is SVGAGI. CDR3 protein: CASSTELLPPLHF. The CDR3, as DNA: TGTGCCAGCAGTACCGAACTACTGCCACCCCTCCACTTT.

This clone was observed once. The V call is TRBV19, the J call TRBJ1-5; 12 nucleotides line up with TRBD1. V dropped 7 bases and J dropped 3; count of bases not matched to a gene: 13. This CDR3 comprises 18 residues. Germline V gene sequence: CDR1 LNHDA, CDR2 SQIVND (reference sequence). For the CDR3, the DNA is TGTGCCAGTAACGACCCGGGACAGGGGGCGGTTAACAATCAGCCCCAGCATTTT. Protein sequence: CASNDPGQGAVNNQPQHF.

The V gene is TRBV12-1, the J gene TRBJ2-1; whether TRBD1, the table's D call, matches the DNA was not checked. TRBV12-1 is annotated as a pseudogene. The CDR3 has 13 residues. The CDR3 sequence: CASSESRDSWWFF. CDR3 DNA sequence: TGTGCCAGCAGCGAAAGTAGGGACAGTTGGTGGTTCTTC.

The V gene is TRBV28, the J gene TRBJ1-5, with D possibly matching TRBD1 (5 bases). Per germline, CDR1 MDHEN and CDR2 SYDVKM. This CDR3 contains 16 residues. Trimming took off 1 base at V and 0 bases at J, with 10 bases between the two ends. CDR3 in DNA: TGTGCCAGCAGTTTATCCCAGGGAAATAGCAATCAGCCCCAGCATTTT. This gives the protein CASSLSQGNSNQPQHF.

This chain uses TRBV6-2 or TRBV6-3 with TRBJ1-6; no reliable D call. This CDR3 is built from 13 residues. Trimming took 10 bases from V and 4 from J, leaving 11 bases between them. CDR1 is MNHEY, CDR2 SVGEGT, per germline. The CDR3 nucleotides read TGTGCCATCAGCCTTTCGTATAATTCACCCCTCCACTTT. Amino acids: CAISLSYNSPLHF.

This chain links TRBV7-2 with TRBJ1-2, with TRBD1 as a possible D gene (5 bases). Looked up from germline, CDR1 is SGHTA and CDR2 is FQGNSA. CDR3 length equals 15 residues. Trimming took 1 base from V and 7 from J, leaving 16 bases between them. CDR3 nucleotide sequence: TGTGCCAGCAGCTTAGTAGTTCAGGGAGGGGCTGGCTACACCTTC. Encoded protein: CASSLVVQGGAGYTF.

The V and J genes are TRBV6-2 or TRBV6-3 and TRBJ1-5; 10 positions match TRBD1. Trimming at V came to 4 bases and at J to 2 bases, leaving 8 bases not matched to a gene. The germline CDR1 and CDR2 sequences are MNHEY and SVGEGT. This CDR3 has 17 residues. CDR3 region: CASSFSTGGMGNQPQHF. The DNA for the CDR3 is TGTGCCAGCAGTTTCTCGACAGGGGGCATGGGCAATCAGCCCCAGCATTTT.

This chain uses TRBV7-2 with TRBJ1-2; the D is unclear. The CDR3 extends over 13 amino acids. V lost 5 bases, J lost 2 bases, and 9 bases lay in between. The germline gives CDR1 SGHTA, CDR2 FQGNSA. CDR3 region: CASSIDMNYGYTF. DNA for the CDR3: TGTGCCAGCAGCATCGACATGAACTATGGCTACACCTTC.

A few counts support this clone. J is TRBJ2-7 and V is TRBV5-1; a weak D match, TRBD1 (5 bases). From germline, CDR1 is SGHRS and CDR2 YFSETQ. V gave up 4 bases and J gave up 7 bases, with 21 bases separating them. This CDR3 is 15 amino acids long. The DNA for the CDR3 is TGCGCCAGCAGCGGGGCTAGGGGTTTCGGTGGGGAGCAGTACTTC. Its translation: CASSGARGFGGEQYF.